Listed here are 20 T cell receptor beta chains from one sample, sequenced in a study of spatial heterogeneity in lung cancer. Study-level results: Tumor mutation count correlated with how many alpha and beta TCRs expanded intratumorally.

Each CDR3 protein gets one entry after TCRdb re-called the 5' RACE reads with MiXCR. Of around 20,000 distinct CDR3 sequences in the sample, approximately 2.5% were seen once. Time point here: sample taken at primary tumor resection. No cognate antigen is known for these TCRs. Sequenced here: lung tumor tissue, sampled at surgery. The origin of the receptors is a male donor with early-stage non-small cell lung cancer.

This clonotype was recorded many times. V usage is TRBV27 and J usage is TRBJ2-7, with D unresolved. The V end was cut by 6 bases, the J end by 1 base, with 10 bases between. The CDR3 covers 13 residues. Germline assignment: CDR1 MNHEY and CDR2 SMNVEV (reference sequence). Written as DNA, the CDR3 is TGTGCCAGCAGCAACCAGGAGTCCTACGAGCAGTACTTC. It specifies CASSNQESYEQYF.

This clonotype was counted ten times or more. The chain combines TRBV27 with TRBJ1-1, with 9 bases that match TRBD1. Germline loops: CDR1 MNHEY, CDR2 SMNVEV (reference sequence). CDR3 length: 14 residues. V shed 6 bases, J shed 6 bases, and the junction held 8 bases outside the gene matches. The CDR3 spells CASRGDREFAEAFF. Here the CDR3 DNA reads TGTGCCAGCAGGGGGGACAGGGAATTTGCTGAAGCTTTCTTT.

At least ten counts were recorded for this clonotype. The rearrangement joins TRBV6-2 or TRBV6-3 to TRBJ2-1, with 14 bases fitting TRBD2. After removal of 2 bases from V and 1 base from J, the junction contained 4 bases not matched to a gene. Germline-derived CDR1 and CDR2 are MNHEY and SVGEGT. CDR3 length: 18 residues. CDR3: CASSYVGTSGRSYNEQFF. The CDR3 nucleotides read TGTGCCAGCAGTTACGTGGGGACTAGCGGGAGATCCTACAATGAGCAGTTCTTC.

This clonotype was recorded many times. The genes are TRBV5-1 and TRBJ2-3; D gene unclear. Germline-derived CDR1 and CDR2 are SGHRS and YFSETQ. Trimming left V 1 base short and J 0 bases short, with 6 bases between. This CDR3 spans 14 amino acids. CDR3 in amino acids: CASSLQASTDTQYF. CDR3 in DNA: TGCGCCAGCAGCTTGCAAGCCAGCACAGATACGCAGTATTTT.

This clonotype has at least ten counts. The V call is TRBV27, the J call TRBJ2-5; 8 bases fit TRBD1. J gave up 3 bases and V 2 bases, and 2 bases lay outside the gene matches. The length of the CDR3 is 14 residues. Germline V CDR1 and CDR2: MNHEY, SMNVEV (reference sequence). CDR3 sequence reads: CASSLLTGEETQYF. In nucleotides, the CDR3 is TGTGCCAGCAGTTTACTGACAGGGGAAGAGACCCAGTACTTC.

This clonotype was counted many times. This chain joins TRBV30 and TRBJ2-3; D possibly corresponds to TRBD1 (5 bases). The V end was cut by 0 bases, the J end by 2 bases, with 12 bases between. CDR3 length equals 15 residues. CDR1 is GTSNPN, CDR2 SVGIG, per germline (reference sequence). The CDR3 region has the DNA TGTGCCTGGAGTGTCGGTCAGGGCTTCACAGATACGCAGTATTTT. This encodes CAWSVGQGFTDTQYF.

Ten or more counts support this clonotype. The chain is built from TRBV27 and TRBJ2-1; TRBD1 agrees at 9 bases. The V gene's germline CDR1 is MNHEY and CDR2 SMNVEV (reference sequence). Unmatched junction bases numbered 2, after V lost 8 bases and J lost 0 bases. The CDR3 is 14 amino acids. In nucleotides, the CDR3 is TGTGCCAGCCTGGGACAGGGCTCCTACAATGAGCAGTTCTTC. Protein: CASLGQGSYNEQFF.

This clonotype was seen repeatedly, ten times or more. The chain is built from TRBV5-1 and TRBJ2-7; TRBD1 matches at 8 bases. The CDR3 is made up of 16 amino acids. The junction had 14 bases not matched to a gene; V was cut back by 2 bases and J by 7 bases. Germline assignment: CDR1 SGHRS and CDR2 YFSETQ. This CDR3 reads CASSLIGQGSTMEQYF. The CDR3 DNA follows: TGCGCCAGCAGCTTAATCGGACAGGGATCTACGATGGAGCAGTACTTC.

This clonotype appeared many times. The chain uses TRBV27 and TRBJ2-1; D is uncertain. The CDR3 covers 15 residues. Germline V gene lookup returns CDR1 MNHEY and CDR2 SMNVEV (reference sequence). Deletions cut 3 bases from V and 2 bases from J, with 11 bases between. As DNA, the CDR3 is TGTGCCAGCAGTTTTCTAGTAGGGCCCTACAATGAGCAGTTCTTC. It is translated as CASSFLVGPYNEQFF.

This clonotype was seen many times. CDR3 bases: TGTGCCTGGAGTGAGGACCGGGGGAACACTGAAGCTTTCTTT. This translates into CAWSEDRGNTEAFF. This chain connects TRBV30 to TRBJ1-1; no firm D call. This CDR3 region has 14 residues. Germline V gene data show CDR1 as GTSNPN and CDR2 as SVGIG (reference sequence). Trimming removed 1 base at V and 1 base at J, with 10 bases between.

This clonotype has a count of ten or more. The CDR3 spells CASSLAVEASTDTQYF. CDR3 sequence (DNA): TGCGCCAGCAGCTTGGCCGTCGAAGCTAGCACAGATACGCAGTATTTT. This sequence joins TRBV5-1 and TRBJ2-3; D is undetermined. V lost 0 bases, J lost 0 bases, and 11 bases lay in between. The CDR3 runs 16 residues. CDR1 SGHRS and CDR2 YFSETQ come from the germline V gene.

This clonotype came up many times. This rearrangement joins TRBV28 to TRBJ1-5; D ambiguous. Germline CDR1 reads MDHEN; CDR2 reads SYDVKM. Trimming took off 6 bases at V and 2 bases at J, with 5 bases between the two ends. The CDR3 runs 12 residues. CDR3 DNA sequence: TGTGCCAGCAGGGCAGGCAATCAGCCCCAGCATTTT. Amino acid sequence: CASRAGNQPQHF.

This clonotype showed up many times. The chain uses TRBV10-3 and TRBJ2-7; 9 nucleotides agree with TRBD2. From germline, CDR1 is ENHRY and CDR2 SYGVKD. Germline trimming cut 6 bases from V and 3 bases from J; bases unmatched to any gene: 6. The CDR3 length is 14 residues. CDR3 protein: CAIRASGINYEQYF. The DNA of the CDR3 is TGTGCCATCAGGGCTAGCGGGATCAACTACGAGCAGTACTTC.

At least ten counts were recorded for this clonotype. The rearrangement uses TRBV6-2 or TRBV6-3 and TRBJ2-3; maybe TRBD1 (6 bases). Trimming shortened V by 2 bases and J by 2 bases, and 14 bases separated the two germline ends. The CDR3 extends over 16 amino acids. Germline values: CDR1 MNHEY, CDR2 SVGEGT. CDR3 bases: TGTGCCAGCAGTTACACGACAGGAGAAATCACAGATACGCAGTATTTT. Translating gives CASSYTTGEITDTQYF.

There are many counts of this clonotype. The V and J genes are TRBV10-3 and TRBJ2-6, with D unresolved. The CDR3 totals 15 residues. V lost 4 bases to trimming and J lost 0 bases, with 7 bases between them. Germline loops: CDR1 ENHRY, CDR2 SYGVKD. The CDR3 sequence: CAISVQNSGANVLTF. CDR3 DNA: TGTGCCATCAGTGTGCAGAACTCTGGGGCCAACGTCCTGACTTTC.

This clonotype is termed medium-sized (0.01 to 0.1%). The chain joins TRBV2 to TRBJ1-5, with a possible D match to TRBD1 (5 bases). CDR1 is SNHLY, CDR2 FYNNEI, per germline. V lost 6 bases and J lost 0, with 6 bases in between. This CDR3 spans 13 amino acids. For the CDR3, the DNA is TGTGCCAGCAGAGGGGTTAGCAATCAGCCCCAGCATTTT. This sequence encodes CASRGVSNQPQHF.

At least ten counts were recorded for this clonotype. The genes are TRBV14 and TRBJ1-2; no definite D call. Germline-derived CDR1 and CDR2 are SGHDN and FVKESK. The ends were cut back, 0 bases at V and 2 bases at J, with 7 bases in the middle. The CDR3 totals 14 residues. The CDR3 region is CASSQDTKNYGYTF. CDR3 sequence (DNA): TGTGCCAGCAGCCAAGACACGAAAAACTATGGCTACACCTTC.

This clonotype appeared many times. J is TRBJ1-5 and V is TRBV19; tentative D call: TRBD1 (6 bases). CDR1 and CDR2 (germline): LNHDA, SQIVND (reference sequence). Trimming stripped 6 bases from V and 1 base from J, with 10 bases between. The CDR3 sequence is 14 residues long. The CDR3 DNA follows: TGTGCCAGTAGGGGACAAGGAAGCAATCAGCCCCAGCATTTT. This encodes CASRGQGSNQPQHF.

This clonotype was detected many times. The chain links TRBV12-3 or TRBV12-4 to TRBJ1-3; the D is unclear. V was pared by 5 bases and J by 5 bases, with 7 bases between. This CDR3 is built from 12 residues. CDR3 coding DNA: TGTGCCAGCAGTAGTTACAGAAACACCATATATTTT. Amino acid sequence: CASSSYRNTIYF.

This clonotype was counted at least ten times. The chain joins TRBV29-1 to TRBJ1-2; maybe TRBD1 (6 bases). The CDR3 contains 11 residues. The germline CDR1 and CDR2 sequences are SQVTM and ANQGSEA. V lost 8 bases and J lost 8, with 15 bases in between. CDR3 DNA sequence: TGCAGCTGTCTGGGGGGCGCGGGCTACACCTTC. It codes for CSCLGGAGYTF.